These 21 T cell receptor beta chains originate from one sample sequenced in a study of blood T cells in healthy people across ages. A second PCR of roughly 7 to 11 cycles used a sample-barcoded 5' primer and a J-beta primer mix. MiXCR was run by TCRdb on the 5' RACE reads, yielding one entry per CDR3 protein. Here the sample spans around 650,000 distinct CDR3 sequences, less than 40% being singletons. Sequences were obtained from blood. These receptor sequences come from an elderly woman in good health.

The table lists this clonotype with many counts. The chain has TRBV4-2 and TRBJ2-3; D gene ambiguous. CDR1 and CDR2 from the germline V gene are LGHNA and YNFKEQ. V lost 0 bases and J 4 bases, leaving 8 bases between the germline ends. The CDR3 extends over 14 amino acids. The CDR3 protein is CASSQDRRSDTQYF. CDR3 DNA: TGTGCCAGCAGCCAAGATAGGAGATCAGATACGCAGTATTTT.

This clonotype came up a few times. V and J are TRBV10-2 and TRBJ2-7; 7 nucleotides line up with TRBD1. CDR3 length equals 15 residues. In germline, CDR1 is WSHSY, CDR2 SAAADI. V was clipped by 2 bases and J by 0 bases; unmatched bases: 4. CDR3 DNA sequence: TGCGCCAGCAGTGAGGCCAACAGGGGCTCCTACGAGCAGTACTTC. It translates to CASSEANRGSYEQYF.

The chain has TRBV5-6 and TRBJ1-3; D is unclear. The germline V gene encodes CDR1 SGHDT and CDR2 YYEEEE. V lost 6 bases to trimming and J lost 2 bases, with 12 bases between them. The CDR3 is made up of 14 amino acids. The CDR3 nucleotides read TGTGCCAGCAACGAATACGGGCCTGGAAACACCATATATTTT. It yields the protein CASNEYGPGNTIYF. The full variable domain, completed using reference TRBV5-6 and TRBJ1-3, is DAGVTQSPTHLIKTRGQQVTLRCSPKSGHDTVSWYQQALGQGPQFIFQYYEEEERQRGNFPDRFSGHQFPNYSSELNVNALLLGDSALYLCASNEYGPGNTIYFGEGSWLTVV.

This chain links TRBV4-3 with TRBJ2-5, with a possible D match to TRBD1 (6 bases). The J call may not be correct, given that the DNA end is closer to TRBJ2-7. The CDR3 totals 14 residues. Germline CDR1 reads LGHNA; CDR2 reads YSLEER. CDR3 sequence reads: CASSHDRTFYEQYF. In DNA form, the CDR3 reads TGCGCCAGCAGCCACGACAGGACGTTCTACGAGCAGTACTTC.

This clonotype was observed many times. This chain joins TRBV12-3 or TRBV12-4 and TRBJ2-1, with unresolved D. The CDR3 has 17 residues. Trimming removed 6 bases from V and 3 bases from J, with 21 bases in between. The CDR3 sequence is CASSPLSSRLSYNEQFF. CDR3 DNA: TGTGCCAGCAGCCCTCTGTCCTCCCGGTTAAGCTACAATGAGCAGTTCTTC.

Concerning this clonotype itself: It may be a read error: a sequence one base away is much more abundant. The rearrangement links TRBV12-3 or TRBV12-4 to TRBJ2-1, with TRBD2 as a possible D gene (5 bases). This CDR3 has 15 amino acids. With 5 bases removed from V and 14 bases from J, the gap between germline ends came to 25 bases. The DNA of the CDR3 is TGTGCCAGCAGTCCTGACGGGGTAGCAGTTCTGACCGAGTTCTTC. Translation: CASSPDGVAVLTEFF.

Comments on this clonotype: A much larger clonotype is one base distant, so this may be a read error. The chain's CDR3 is CAGSRDANEKLFF. CDR3 in DNA: TGTGCCGGCAGCCGGGACGCTAATGAAAAACTGTTTTTT. This rearrangement joins TRBV7-2 to TRBJ1-4; the D gene is possibly TRBD1 (5 bases). CDR3 length equals 13 residues. Germline V gives CDR1 SGHTA, CDR2 FQGNSA.

V gene TRBV20-1 combines with J gene TRBJ2-7; D not resolved. This CDR3 has 12 residues. V lost 6 bases to trimming and J lost 4 bases, with 13 bases between them. CDR1 DFQATT and CDR2 SNEGSKA come from the germline V gene (reference sequence). CDR3 region: CSANPDRYEQYF. The CDR3 nucleotides read TGCAGTGCCAACCCCGATCGTTACGAGCAGTACTTC.

This clonotype was observed many times. V is TRBV2 and J is TRBJ2-3; 8 bases agree with TRBD1. From germline, CDR1 is SNHLY and CDR2 FYNNEI. V trimming: 5 bases; J trimming: 4 bases; junction bases outside the gene matches: 11. This CDR3 is 16 amino acids long. The CDR3 loop reads CASSRAGQGRADTQYF. The CDR3 nucleotides are TGTGCCAGCAGTCGAGCCGGACAGGGTAGGGCAGATACGCAGTATTTT.

Note on this clonotype: A much larger clone lies a single base off, so this may be a read error. The chain joins TRBV5-5 to TRBJ2-5, with D possibly TRBD2 on 5 matching bases. Germline V gene data show CDR1 as SGHKS and CDR2 as YYEKEE (reference sequence). This CDR3 is built from 14 residues. V was clipped by 3 bases and J by 5 bases, with 14 bases between them. CDR3: CASSWTWGGETQYF. DNA of the CDR3: TGTGCCAGCAGCTGGACTTGGGGTGGGGAGACCCAGTACTTC.

The chain has TRBV29-1 and TRBJ1-2; no clear D gene. The CDR3 is made up of 13 amino acids. The germline V and J ends were trimmed by 4 bases and 6 bases, with 15 bases remaining between them. Germline V gene lookup returns CDR1 SQVTM and CDR2 ANQGSEA. CDR3 residues: CSVATRLLNGYTF. CDR3 nucleotides: TGCAGCGTTGCTACTCGCCTTCTGAATGGCTACACCTTC.

Worth noting for this clonotype: Given a much more abundant clone one base away, this may be a read error. The J gene is TRBJ1-1, the V gene TRBV6-5, with D maybe TRBD1 (5 bases). This CDR3 region has 15 residues. Germline V CDR1 and CDR2: MNHEY, SVGAGI. V was clipped by 0 bases and J by 6 bases, with 14 bases between them. CDR3 region: CASSYSGRGRAEAFF. The CDR3 bases are TGTGCCAGCAGTTACTCAGGAAGGGGCAGGGCTGAAGCTTTCTTT.

The table lists this clonotype with many counts. The V and J genes are TRBV25-1 and TRBJ2-3; no clear D. CDR3 length: 15 residues. V lost 0 bases to trimming and J lost 5 bases, with 12 bases between them. Per germline, CDR1 MGHDK and CDR2 SYGVNS. Written as DNA, the CDR3 is TGTGCCAGCAGTGAATATGCGCAGGTTGGAGATACGCAGTATTTT. It specifies CASSEYAQVGDTQYF.

The V and J genes are TRBV20-1 and TRBJ2-7, with TRBD2 identical over 8 bases. The V gene's germline CDR1 is DFQATT and CDR2 SNEGSKA (reference sequence). V was pared by 6 bases and J by 2 bases, with 15 bases of the junction left unmatched. CDR3 size: 16 residues. The CDR3 DNA is TGCAGTGCCCACGACGGGGGGGTGGATAGTACCTACGAGCAGTACTTC. It yields the protein CSAHDGGVDSTYEQYF.

This clonotype was seen ten or more times. This chain uses TRBV10-3 with TRBJ2-3; a weak D match, TRBD1 (8 bases). Deletions cut 5 bases from V and 6 bases from J, with 18 bases between. The germline gives CDR1 ENHRY, CDR2 SYGVKD. The CDR3 runs to 15 residues. The DNA for the CDR3 is TGTGCCATCAGTACAGGGGGAAGCGGGGTCGATACGCAGTATTTT. As protein: CAISTGGSGVDTQYF.

V usage is TRBV7-2 and J usage is TRBJ1-3; tentatively, D is TRBD1 (5 bases). The CDR3 extends over 16 amino acids. The germline V and J ends were trimmed by 0 bases and 2 bases, with 11 bases remaining between them. Germline V gives CDR1 SGHTA, CDR2 FQGNSA. CDR3 sequence: CASSLAQGLTGNTIYF. For the CDR3, the DNA is TGTGCCAGCAGCTTAGCGCAGGGACTGACTGGAAACACCATATATTTT.

This clonotype was counted at least ten times. This chain connects TRBV9 to TRBJ2-3; D unclear. This CDR3 comprises 15 residues. In germline, CDR1 is SGDLS, CDR2 YYNGEE. The V and J ends lost 0 bases and 2 bases respectively, with 10 bases between them. CDR3 in amino acids: CASSVDYQLTDTQYF. DNA for the CDR3: TGTGCCAGCAGCGTAGATTACCAACTCACAGATACGCAGTATTTT.

In its sample, this clonotype was seen a few times. The chain joins TRBV5-5 to TRBJ1-5; a possible D gene is TRBD1 (5 bases). The V end lost 4 bases, the J end lost 7 bases, and 15 bases lay between the germline ends. Germline V gives CDR1 SGHKS, CDR2 YYEKEE (reference sequence). CDR3 size: 14 residues. The CDR3 here is CASSAGPQEQPQHF. The CDR3, as DNA: TGTGCCAGCAGCGCGGGGCCTCAGGAACAGCCCCAGCATTTT.

The table lists this clonotype with many counts. This sequence joins TRBV5-1 and TRBJ2-3; 9 nucleotides match TRBD1. The CDR3 is 14 amino acids. The trim removed 6 bases at V and 6 bases at J, leaving 8 bases unmatched. The germline CDR1 and CDR2 sequences are SGHRS and YFSETQ. CDR3 sequence (DNA): TGCGCCAGCAAAACAGGGGGCGCCGAGGATACGCAGTATTTT. This codes for CASKTGGAEDTQYF.

This clonotype was observed many times. The chain has TRBV7-2 and TRBJ2-7; the D is unclear. The CDR3 has 12 amino acids. Trimming shortened V by 5 bases and J by 2 bases, and 7 bases separated the two germline ends. The V gene's germline CDR1 is SGHTA and CDR2 FQGNSA. The CDR3 loop is CASSTNPYEQYF. Written as DNA, the CDR3 is TGTGCCAGCAGCACTAATCCCTACGAGCAGTACTTC. Drawing the rest from reference TRBV7-2 and TRBJ2-7, the complete variable domain is GAGVSQSPSNKVTEKGKDVELRCDPISGHTALYWYRQSLGQGLEFLIYFQGNSAPDKSGLPSDRFSAERTGGSVSTLTIQRTQQEDSAVYLCASSTNPYEQYFGPGTRLTVT.

The CDR3: CASSSARGGLRYGYTF. In nucleotides, the CDR3 is TGTGCCAGCAGCTCGGCCCGTGGGGGGCTGAGGTATGGCTACACCTTC. V and J are TRBV7-8 and TRBJ1-2, with a weak D call TRBD1 (6 bases). Germline lookup yields CDR1 SGHVS and CDR2 FQNEAQ. V was shortened by 4 bases and J by 5 bases, with 20 bases between the two germline ends. The CDR3 has 16 amino acids.